This T cell receptor beta chain emerged from a study of blood T cell repertoires in COVID-19. Original data processing: Nucleated cell counts were estimated from reference gene primer amplification. Sequenced by immunoSEQ multiplex PCR; TCRdb stores in-frame clones only, minus some. V and J calls and clone size are copied from that table; D and trimming were computed from the DNA. The sample comprises under 250,000 clones, under 90% of which are singletons, and about 1.7% rests with the top ten. Living in 24 US areas, the participants were between roughly 18 and 90 years of age. Clinical history as reported by participants underpinned cohort assignment. Donors in Cohort 3 counted as recovered after two negative PCRs, clearance, or symptom resolution. With regard to this clone: In the same sample, other DNA sequences code for this CDR3.

Germline CDR1 and CDR2: MNHEY and SVGAGI. The length of the CDR3 is 12 residues. Trimming cost V 6 bases and J 5 bases; bases outside gene matches: 2. The sequenced sample was PBMCs or T cells enriched from blood (not recorded which). The rearrangement joins TRBV6-5 to TRBJ2-7, with 9 bases aligning to TRBD1. The receptor was isolated from a man aged 35 to 55 who had recovered from COVID-19. The CDR3 reads CASSRTGDEQYF. In DNA, the CDR3 is TGTGCCAGCAGCCGGACAGGGGACGAGCAGTACTTC.